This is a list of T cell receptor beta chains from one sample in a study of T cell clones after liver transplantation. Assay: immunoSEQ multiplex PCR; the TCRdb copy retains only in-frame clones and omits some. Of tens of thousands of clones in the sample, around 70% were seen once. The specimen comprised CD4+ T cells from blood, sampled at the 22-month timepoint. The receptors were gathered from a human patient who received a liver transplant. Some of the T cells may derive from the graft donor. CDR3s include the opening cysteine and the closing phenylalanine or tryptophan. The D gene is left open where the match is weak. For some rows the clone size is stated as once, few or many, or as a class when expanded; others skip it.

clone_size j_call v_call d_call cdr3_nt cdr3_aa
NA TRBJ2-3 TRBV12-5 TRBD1 TGTGCTAGTGGCCCCGGGACAGGGTGGACAGATACGCAGTATTTT CASGPGTGWTDTQYF
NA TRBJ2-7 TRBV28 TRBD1 TGTGCCAGCATAGACAGGGGGACCTACGAGCAGTACTTC CASIDRGTYEQYF
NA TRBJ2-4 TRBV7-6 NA TGTGCCAGCAGCGGGGGGACGGTCGCGTACTTC CASSGGTVAYF
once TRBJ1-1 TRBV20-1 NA TGCAGTGCTAAGGGTCCGGTGGAAGCTTTCTTT CSAKGPVEAFF
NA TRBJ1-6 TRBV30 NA TGTGCCTGGGTGAATGGCAGAATAAATAATTCACCCCTCCACTTT CAWVNGRINNSPLHF
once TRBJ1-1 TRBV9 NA TGTGCCAGCAGCGTAGGTGGAAAAACCGAGGCTGAAGCTTTCTTT CASSVGGKTEAEAFF
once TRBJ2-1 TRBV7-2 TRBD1 TGTGCCAGCAGCCTAACAGGGGGACCCTACAATGAGCAGTTCTTC CASSLTGGPYNEQFF
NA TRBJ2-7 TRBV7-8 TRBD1 TGTGCCAGCAGCCACTGGGACAGGGGTATGGGCGAGCAGTACTTC CASSHWDRGMGEQYF
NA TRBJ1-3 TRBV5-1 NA TGCGCCAGCAGCTCGAAGACACTCCCTGGAAACACCATATATTTT CASSSKTLPGNTIYF
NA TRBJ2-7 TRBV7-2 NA TGTGCCAGCAGCCCCCCCGACTACGGGAGCTCCTACGAGCAGTACTTC CASSPPDYGSSYEQYF
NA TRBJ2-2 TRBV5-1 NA TGCGCCAGCTCACAGGATTCGGTTTTCACCGGGGAGCTGTTTTTT CASSQDSVFTGELFF
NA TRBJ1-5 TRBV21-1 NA TGTGCCAGCAGCTCCACGGGACGGCGGGCGCCCCAGCATTTT CASSSTGRRAPQHF
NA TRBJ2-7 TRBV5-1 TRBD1 TGCGCCAGCAATTTGGGACAGGATGGGAGGTCCTACGAGCAGTACTTC CASNLGQDGRSYEQYF
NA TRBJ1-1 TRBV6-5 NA TGTGCCAGCAGACCTAGGGGCGGGGACACTGAAGCTTTCTTT CASRPRGGDTEAFF
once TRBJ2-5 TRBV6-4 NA TGTGCCAGCAGTGACCGCGGGGCAGCCCAAGAGACCCAGTACTTC CASSDRGAAQETQYF
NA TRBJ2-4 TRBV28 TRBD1 TGTGCCAGCAGTTCAGGGGGCCGGCAGGGAACCAAAAACATTCAGTACTTC CASSSGGRQGTKNIQYF
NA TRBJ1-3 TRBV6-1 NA TGTGCCAGCAGTTACAGGAACACCATATATTTT CASSYRNTIYF
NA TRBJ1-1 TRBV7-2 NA TGTGCCAGCAGCATTCAGACGATGAACACTGAAGCTTTCTTT CASSIQTMNTEAFF
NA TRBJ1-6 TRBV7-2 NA TGTGCCAGCAGCTTAGGACCAGGAGATAATTCACCCCTCCACTTT CASSLGPGDNSPLHF
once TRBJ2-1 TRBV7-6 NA TGTGCCAGCAGCTGGCAGGGGGAGCAGTTCTTC CASSWQGEQFF
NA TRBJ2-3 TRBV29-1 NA TGCAGCGTTGCTGGTTACCGGACATCCACAGATACGCAGTATTTT CSVAGYRTSTDTQYF
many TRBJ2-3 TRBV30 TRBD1 TGTGCCTGGAGTGTATGGACAGGGGGCTCAGGAACGCAGTATTTT CAWSVWTGGSGTQYF
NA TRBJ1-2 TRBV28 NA TGTGCCAGCAGTTTCCGGACCGGACAGGGCTACACCTTC CASSFRTGQGYTF
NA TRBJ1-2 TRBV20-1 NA TGCAGTGCTCCTACGGTCTATGGCTACACCTTC CSAPTVYGYTF
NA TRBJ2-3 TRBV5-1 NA TGCGCCAGCAGCTTGTCGGGTCAGACAGATACGCAGTATTTT CASSLSGQTDTQYF
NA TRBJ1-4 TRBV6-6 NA TGTGCCAGCAGGTTTGGGCAGGGTATTAATGAAAAACTGTTTTTT CASRFGQGINEKLFF
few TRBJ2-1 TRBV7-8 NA TGTGCCAGCAGCTTACCCCAGGGATTCAGGTCAGGGGACTACAATGAGCAGTTCTTC CASSLPQGFRSGDYNEQFF
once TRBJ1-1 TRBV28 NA TGTGCCAGCAGTTCGGCAGGTCTGTGGAACACTGAAGCTTTCTTT CASSSAGLWNTEAFF
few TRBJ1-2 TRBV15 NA TGTGCCACCAGCCCTTCCTTGGGGGGCTACACCTTC CATSPSLGGYTF
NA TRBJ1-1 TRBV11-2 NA TGTGCCAGCAGCCCGCGGATTTCGAACACTGAAGCTTTCTTT CASSPRISNTEAFF
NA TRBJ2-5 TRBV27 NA TGTGCCAGCAGTTTAGTGGGTTTCCAAGAGACCCAGTACTTC CASSLVGFQETQYF
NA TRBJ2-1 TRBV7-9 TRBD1 TGTGCCAGCAGCTCAGCTGGACTGGACAGGGGACCCTACAATGAGCAGTTCTTC CASSSAGLDRGPYNEQFF
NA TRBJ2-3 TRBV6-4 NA TGTGCCAGCAGTGACCCGGGACTCGGGACAGATACGCAGTATTTT CASSDPGLGTDTQYF
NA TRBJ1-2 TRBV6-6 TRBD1 TGTGCCAGCAGTTTCCCGACAGGGGACTATGGCTACACCTTC CASSFPTGDYGYTF
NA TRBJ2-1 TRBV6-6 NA TGTGCCAGCAGTTATGCCAGGGGCAAGAACAATGAGCAGTTCTTC CASSYARGKNNEQFF
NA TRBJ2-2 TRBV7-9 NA TGTGCCAGCAGCTCGCTCAGGGTTTCCGGGGAGCTGTTTTTT CASSSLRVSGELFF
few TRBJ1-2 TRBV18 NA TGTGCCAGCTCACCACTTGGACAGTTCTCTTATGGCTACACCTTC CASSPLGQFSYGYTF
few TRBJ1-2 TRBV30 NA TGTGCCTGCGAACTCAGGGATGGTTATGGCTACACCTTC CACELRDGYGYTF
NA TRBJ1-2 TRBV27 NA TGTGCCAGCAGTTTGATCGGGTCGGGCTATGGCTACACCTTC CASSLIGSGYGYTF
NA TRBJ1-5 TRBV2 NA TGTGCCAGCAGATGGGGGTCTGGGGGGGGCACTCAGCCCCAGCATTTT CASRWGSGGGTQPQHF
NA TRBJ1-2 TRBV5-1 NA TGCGCCAGCAGCTTGGGGGGGATAGACGGCTACACCTTC CASSLGGIDGYTF
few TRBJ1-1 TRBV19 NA TGTGCCAGTAGTTCCCAGGGTTTTGGGACTGAAGCTTTCTTT CASSSQGFGTEAFF
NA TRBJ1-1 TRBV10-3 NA TGTGCCATCAGTGAGCCTCGGGACGGTCGTGAAGCTTTCTTT CAISEPRDGREAFF
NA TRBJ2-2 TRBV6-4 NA TGTGCCACCGCCGTTACGGGCGCCAACACCGGGGAGCTGTTTTTT CATAVTGANTGELFF
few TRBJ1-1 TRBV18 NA TGTGCCAGCTCACCATCAGAGAACACTGAAGCTTTCTTT CASSPSENTEAFF
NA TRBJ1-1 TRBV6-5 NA TGTGCCAGCAGTTACTCTGCAGACTTGAACACTGAAGCTTTCTTT CASSYSADLNTEAFF
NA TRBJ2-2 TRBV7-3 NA TGTGCCAGCAGCTCACCCCCCGGGGAGCTGTTTTTT CASSSPPGELFF
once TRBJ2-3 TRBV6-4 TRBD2 TGTGCCAGCAGTACGGGGGGGCTCAGCACAGATACGCAGTATTTT CASSTGGLSTDTQYF